In its sample, the clone carrying this T cell receptor beta chain was seen a few times. Antigen unknown. 5'RACE primed at constant segments yielded TCR alpha and TCR beta cDNA libraries bearing sample barcodes and UMIs. Each CDR3 protein is one row after TCRdb ran MiXCR on the 5' RACE reads. This sample has about 210,000 distinct CDR3 sequences, with about 10% found just once. Trimming shortened V by 0 bases and J by 9 bases, and 13 bases separated the two germline ends. Looked up from germline, CDR1 is SGDLS and CDR2 is YYNGEE. This CDR3 comprises 14 residues. These data come from a study of T-cell memory formation after mild COVID-19. General study findings and limits: Clones which contracted sat mainly in CM and EM if CD4+, and in EMRA if CD8+. Some clones that responded were present in memory (sampled pre-infection), which suggests cross-reactive memory joined.

The V call is TRBV9, the J call TRBJ2-1; the D gene is possibly TRBD2 (5 bases). The TCR comes from a young man who had mild COVID-19 (a few samples of this study predate the infection). Cell type and time point are not known. Source material: PBMCs or a T cell subset sorted from them (not recorded which). In DNA form, the CDR3 reads TGTGCCAGCAGCGTAGGCTGGGCGGAGGTTGAGCAGTTCTTC. Translating gives CASSVGWAEVEQFF.